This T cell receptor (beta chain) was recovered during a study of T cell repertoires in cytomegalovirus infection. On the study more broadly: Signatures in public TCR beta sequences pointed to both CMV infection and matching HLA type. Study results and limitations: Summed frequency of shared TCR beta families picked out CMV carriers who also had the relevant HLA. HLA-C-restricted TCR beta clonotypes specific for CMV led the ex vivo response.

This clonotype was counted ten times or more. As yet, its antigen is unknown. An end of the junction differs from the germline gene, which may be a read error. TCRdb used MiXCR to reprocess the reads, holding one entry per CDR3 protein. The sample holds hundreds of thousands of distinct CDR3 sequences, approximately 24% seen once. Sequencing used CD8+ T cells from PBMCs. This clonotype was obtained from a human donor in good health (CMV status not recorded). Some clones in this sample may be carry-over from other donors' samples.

CDR3: CASSPTANTGELFF. The CDR3 DNA reads TGTGCCAGCAGCCCCACGGCAAACACCGGGGAGCTGTTTTTT. The genes are TRBV4-1 and TRBJ2-2; D not certain. CDR1 and CDR2 (germline): MGHRA, YSYEKL. CDR3 size: 14 residues.